Listed below are T cell receptor beta chains from one sample, sequenced in a study of shared clonotypes between healthy human individuals. The protocol was immunoSEQ multiplex PCR, while the TCRdb copy is restricted to in-frame clones and leaves out a portion. The sample comprises 2 million to 2.5 million clones, under 97% of which are singletons, and roughly 0.13% rests with the top ten. Sample: naive CD4+ T cells sorted from blood. Source of these receptors: a man aged 18 to 30 in good health. Both conserved end residues are part of each CDR3. Each record gives: CDR3 protein, CDR3 DNA, clone size, J gene, D gene, V gene. D genes are given only for firm matches. Some rows have no size entry. The others give once, few or many, or a class for an expanded clone.

CASSLGVATSTDTQYF TGTGCCAGCAGCTTAGGGGTAGCGACTAGCACAGATACGCAGTATTTT - TRBJ2-3 - TRBV11-2
CASSYAGQGIPYEQYF TGTGCCAGCAGTTACGCGGGACAGGGGATCCCCTACGAGCAGTACTTC - TRBJ2-7 TRBD1 TRBV6-6
CASSEEAGFEAFF TGTGCCAGCAGTGAAGAGGCAGGGTTTGAAGCTTTCTTT - TRBJ1-1 - TRBV6-1
CASSLASGRAGELFF TGTGCCAGCAGCCTGGCTAGCGGGAGGGCCGGGGAGCTGTTTTTT - TRBJ2-2 TRBD2 TRBV7-9
CASSYLRQGANEKLFF TGTGCCAGCAGTTACCTCCGACAGGGCGCTAATGAAAAACTGTTTTTT - TRBJ1-4 TRBD1 TRBV6-6
CASWDTNTEAFF TGTGCCAGCTGGGACACCAACACTGAAGCTTTCTTT - TRBJ1-1 - TRBV28
CASSQEGAILTDTQYF TGCGCCAGCAGCCAAGAGGGGGCTATCCTCACAGATACGCAGTATTTT - TRBJ2-3 - TRBV4-1
CASSPGGGNEQFF TGTGCCAGCAGCCCAGGGGGGGGGAATGAGCAGTTCTTC - TRBJ2-1 - TRBV11-2
CASSSQMGQGAAQPQHF TGTGCCAGCAGCTCCCAGATGGGACAGGGGGCGGCTCAGCCCCAGCATTTT once TRBJ1-5 TRBD1 TRBV5-6
CASSVGQGLYSYYGYTF TGTGCCAGCAGCGTAGGACAGGGATTGTATTCCTACTATGGCTACACCTTC - TRBJ1-2 TRBD1 TRBV9
CSATPSYEQYF TGCAGTGCAACTCCTTCTTACGAGCAGTACTTC - TRBJ2-7 - TRBV20-1
CASSLRENSPLHF TGTGCCAGCAGCCTCCGCGAGAATTCACCCCTCCACTTT - TRBJ1-6 - TRBV13
CASSASGLKNTEAFF TGTGCCAGCTCAGCCTCAGGGTTGAAGAACACTGAAGCTTTCTTT - TRBJ1-1 - TRBV18
CAWSVASGFYNEQFF TGTGCCTGGAGTGTCGCTAGCGGCTTCTACAATGAGCAGTTCTTC - TRBJ2-1 TRBD2 TRBV30
CASSLSSLSYEQYF TGTGCCAGCAGCTTATCAAGTCTGTCCTACGAGCAGTACTTC - TRBJ2-7 - TRBV11-2
CATSRTTGTQETQYF TGTGCCACCAGCAGAACGACAGGGACCCAAGAGACCCAGTACTTC - TRBJ2-5 TRBD1 TRBV15
CASRKPGQLAYEQYF TGTGCCAGCAGAAAACCGGGACAGCTAGCCTACGAGCAGTACTTC - TRBJ2-7 TRBD1 TRBV27